This TCR beta chain was sequenced in a study of blood T cell repertoires in COVID-19. Study details: PBMCs, B-cell-depleted T cells, or T cells provided the cDNA or gDNA that made up the material.

Source study methods: Estimation of nucleated cell counts was performed using reference gene primer amplification. Some clones are missing from TCRdb's copy, which holds only in-frame ones; the method was immunoSEQ multiplex PCR. V and J calls and clone size are copied from that table; D and trimming were computed from the DNA. Of a few hundred thousand clones in the sample, roughly nine tenths were seen once. Germline lookup yields CDR1 SGDLS and CDR2 YYNGEE. V was trimmed by 4 bases and J by 2 bases, leaving 16 bases between them. The CDR3 is made up of 15 amino acids. Participants were placed into cohorts based on the clinical history they reported.

The chain combines TRBV9 with TRBJ2-7; D call uncertain. The receptor comes from a woman aged 30 to 39 who had recovered from COVID-19. Sequences were obtained from PBMCs or T cells enriched from blood (not recorded which). The CDR3 spells CASSPGSAGTYEQYF. The CDR3, as DNA: TGTGCCAGCAGCCCCGGGTCGGCCGGCACCTACGAGCAGTACTTC.